This TCR beta chain was recovered during a study of T cells in Graves' hyperthyroidism and ophthalmopathy. Notes on this clonotype: Its matching antigen is unknown. This may come from a read error, since a much larger clone is one base off.

CDR3 size: 15 residues. In germline, CDR1 is KGHSH, CDR2 LQKENI. V dropped 3 bases and J dropped 6; count of bases not matched to a gene: 9. TCR beta CDR3 regions were amplified from RNA transcripts. TCR CDR3 regions were first amplified by RT-PCR with HTBI primers. TCRdb redid the calling of the multiplex PCR reads with MiXCR, one entry per CDR3 protein. The table shows hundreds of thousands of distinct CDR3 sequences, with more than 15% occurring only once. The study, taken as a whole, reports: Patients with ophthalmopathy were separated from those with stable hyperthyroidism by a 13 V-J model. The majority of expanded thyroid clonotypes above 0.001 also appeared in blood.

With a duration under 2 months, the hyperthyroidism was newly diagnosed in patients aged 18 to 65. Together with thyroid ultrasound, orbital computed tomography, serum thyroxine and TRAb, clinical symptoms were used for diagnoses. The TCR originated in a woman aged 18-35 years with Graves' hyperthyroidism. V is TRBV18 and J is TRBJ1-1; 8 bases fit TRBD1. Sequences were obtained from blood. CDR3 sequence: CASSPVLAGGPEAFF. Here the CDR3 DNA reads TGTGCCAGCTCACCGGTTTTGGCAGGGGGCCCTGAAGCTTTCTTT.